The sequence of this T cell receptor (beta chain) was determined in a study of OX40 agonist ivuxolimab in advanced cancers. Across the whole study: Six ivuxolimab dose levels, 0.01 to 10 mg/kg, were given intravenously every 2 weeks.

Repertoires were generated with immunoSEQ multiplex PCR, while TCRdb's copy carries only in-frame clones and drops some. The table shows roughly 68,000 clones, with 75% to 85% occurring only once. Germline CDR1 and CDR2: LNHDA and SQIVND (reference sequence). V dropped 4 bases and J dropped 4 bases, with 16 bases sitting between them. The CDR3 is 15 amino acids. The sequence was obtained from an adult with an advanced solid tumor such as melanoma, head and neck, liver or kidney cancer. Sequencing was performed on CD4+ or CD8+ T cells sorted from blood, taken in a trial of the OX40 agonist ivuxolimab. V and J are TRBV19 and TRBJ2-5; possible D gene TRBD1, 6 bases. The CDR3 coding sequence is TGTGCCAGTAGTAGAGGACAGAGCGCCCCAGAGACCCAGTACTTC. It translates to CASSRGQSAPETQYF.